These 20 T cell receptor beta chains originate from one sample sequenced in a study of T cells after yellow fever vaccination. Each CDR3 protein is one row after TCRdb ran MiXCR on the 5' RACE reads. Here the sample spans about 220,000 distinct CDR3 sequences, 3% to 3.5% being singletons. The sample in question was CD4+ T cells sorted from PBMCs, obtained 10 days after the yellow fever booster vaccination. The source is a man aged 18 to 30 who received the YFV17D yellow fever vaccine.

Only a few counts were recorded for this clonotype. The V gene is TRBV12-3 or TRBV12-4, the J gene TRBJ1-3; D is ambiguous. V was pared by 7 bases and J by 5 bases, with 6 bases between. CDR3 length: 11 amino acids. The CDR3 DNA follows: TGTGCCAGCACCTTTCGAAACACCATATATTTT. Amino acid sequence: CASTFRNTIYF.

This clonotype turned up a few times. This rearrangement joins TRBV12-3 or TRBV12-4 to TRBJ2-6, with D unclear. Between the trimmed V and J ends, which lost 3 bases and 4 bases, there was a span of 13 bases. The CDR3 runs 16 residues. The CDR3 sequence: CASSFVVGRGANVLTF. The DNA for the CDR3 is TGTGCCAGCAGTTTTGTGGTCGGTCGAGGGGCCAACGTCCTGACTTTC.

This clonotype was recorded many times. CDR3: CASSTGTLRETQYF. CDR3 in DNA: TGTGCCAGCAGCACCGGGACCCTACGGGAGACCCAGTACTTC. The rearrangement links TRBV7-2 to TRBJ2-5; D is possibly TRBD1 or TRBD2 (5 bases each). CDR1 SGHTA and CDR2 FQGNSA come from the germline V gene. The CDR3 is made up of 14 amino acids. V shed 5 bases and J shed 5 bases, with 15 bases lying between them.

The chain couples TRBV4-3 to TRBJ1-2; 7 bases align to TRBD1. The trim removed 0 bases at V and 5 bases at J, leaving 15 bases unmatched. The CDR3 runs 18 residues. The V gene's germline CDR1 is LGHNA and CDR2 YSLEER. The CDR3, as DNA: TGCGCCAGCAGCCAAGATCTCGTAGGAGGGGGCGCCTCGTATGGCTACACCTTC. Translated, it gives CASSQDLVGGGASYGYTF.

This clonotype was counted at least ten times. The chain uses TRBV7-6 and TRBJ2-7; D gene uncertain. The CDR3 loop spans 14 amino acids. The germline V and J ends were trimmed by 5 bases and 3 bases, with 14 bases remaining between them. Germline assignment: CDR1 SGHVS and CDR2 FNYEAQ. The CDR3 is CASSIRTGNYEQYF. The CDR3 coding sequence is TGTGCCAGCAGCATACGTACTGGTAACTACGAGCAGTACTTC.

This clonotype was seen many times. The V call is TRBV5-1, the J call TRBJ2-7; D may be TRBD1 or TRBD2 (5 bases each). Germline values: CDR1 SGHRS, CDR2 YFSETQ. The V end lost 0 bases, the J end lost 7 bases, and 23 bases lay between the germline ends. The CDR3 sequence is 17 residues long. The CDR3 reads CASSLGQLGDVVGEQYV. CDR3 sequence (DNA): TGCGCCAGCAGCTTGGGGCAGCTGGGGGACGTCGTTGGGGAGCAGTACGTC.

In this sample, this clonotype turned up many times. The V and J genes are TRBV30 and TRBJ2-4; 10 positions match TRBD1. V shed 1 base, J shed 2 bases, and the junction held 8 bases outside the gene matches. CDR3 length equals 17 residues. CDR1 GTSNPN and CDR2 SVGIG come from the germline V gene (reference sequence). In nucleotides, the CDR3 is TGTGCCTGGAGTGCTGTGAGGACAGGGGGGACCAAAAACATTCAGTACTTC. It specifies CAWSAVRTGGTKNIQYF.

This clonotype has ten or more counts. The chain has TRBV6-5 and TRBJ2-3, with TRBD2 identical over 8 bases. V lost 2 bases and J lost 4; bases outside the gene matches: 5. This CDR3 spans 15 amino acids. Germline V lookup: CDR1 MNHEY, CDR2 SVGAGI. The chain's CDR3 is CASSYQRGPADTQYF. Here the CDR3 DNA reads TGTGCCAGCAGTTACCAGCGGGGGCCTGCAGATACGCAGTATTTT.

Many counts were recorded for this clonotype. This chain uses TRBV5-5 with TRBJ2-1; D may be TRBD1 (6 bases). CDR1 SGHKS and CDR2 YYEKEE come from the germline V gene (reference sequence). The ends were cut back, 0 bases at V and 4 bases at J, with 17 bases in the middle. The CDR3 spans 17 residues. The DNA for the CDR3 is TGTGCCAGCAGCTTGGCCGAGGCAGGGGTGCAGTACAATGAGCAGTTCTTC. Translating gives CASSLAEAGVQYNEQFF.

In the case of this clonotype: It may be a read error: a sequence one base away is much more abundant. The rearrangement uses TRBV7-2 and TRBJ1-5; 8 positions match TRBD1. The CDR3 sequence is 16 residues long. CDR1 is SGHTA and CDR2 is FQGNSA in the germline V gene. CDR3 sequence (DNA): TGTGCCAGCAGCTCACTACTGACAGGGGTCAATCAGCCCAAGCATTTT. This sequence encodes CASSSLLTGVNQPKHF.

V usage is TRBV14 and J usage is TRBJ1-2; 8 bases are a match to TRBD1. With 1 base clipped from V and 2 bases from J, the junction kept 9 bases outside the gene matches. CDR3 length: 17 residues. Per germline, CDR1 SGHDN and CDR2 FVKESK. CDR3 protein: CASSQGLGRGPNYGYTF. The DNA of the CDR3 is TGTGCCAGCAGCCAAGGCCTAGGCAGGGGGCCCAACTATGGCTACACCTTC.

This clonotype was seen more than once but under ten times. The chain links TRBV5-1 to TRBJ2-3; 16 bases align to TRBD2. CDR1 is SGHRS, CDR2 YFSETQ, per germline. The CDR3 contains 18 residues. Trimming cost V 1 base and J 1 base; bases outside gene matches: 3. CDR3 region: CASSLRGLAGGRTDTQYF. DNA of the CDR3: TGCGCCAGCAGCTTGAGGGGACTAGCGGGGGGGCGCACAGATACGCAGTATTTT.

The rearrangement uses TRBV3-1 and TRBJ1-6; D unresolved. There are 16 residues in the CDR3. Trimming pared 0 bases from V and 10 bases from J, leaving 16 bases between. Germline assignment: CDR1 LGHDT and CDR2 YNNKEL (reference sequence). CDR3: CASSQEPERKASPLHF. The CDR3 DNA reads as TGTGCCAGCAGCCAAGAACCGGAGCGGAAAGCGTCACCCCTCCACTTT. Variable domain in full (rest from reference TRBV3-1 and TRBJ1-6): DTAVSQTPKYLVTQMGNDKSIKCEQNLGHDTMYWYKQDSKKFLKIMFSYNNKELIINETVPNRFSPKSPDKAHLNLHINSLELGDSAVYFCASSQEPERKASPLHFGNGTRLTVT.

Only a few counts were recorded for this clonotype. The chain combines TRBV7-9 with TRBJ1-5, with D uncertain. The germline CDR1 and CDR2 sequences are SEHNR and FQNEAQ (reference sequence). The V gene lost 1 base and the J gene lost 5 bases, with 9 bases spanning the gap. This CDR3 has 14 amino acids. CDR3 protein: CASSLGSGYQPQHF. The CDR3 region has the DNA TGTGCCAGCAGCTTAGGATCCGGGTATCAGCCCCAGCATTTT. The full variable domain, completed using reference TRBV7-9 and TRBJ1-5, is DTGVSQNPRHKITKRGQNVTFRCDPISEHNRLYWYRQTLGQGPEFLTYFQNEAQLEKSRLLSDRFSAERPKGSFSTLEIQRTEQGDSAMYLCASSLGSGYQPQHFGDGTRLSIL.

This clonotype was counted many times. The rearrangement joins TRBV6-2 or TRBV6-3 to TRBJ2-7; tentative D call: TRBD1 (6 bases). The V end was cut by 5 bases, the J end by 2 bases, with 10 bases between. The CDR3 contains 13 residues. In germline, CDR1 is MNHEY, CDR2 SVGEGT. This chain's CDR3 is CASSTGTTYEQYV. The CDR3 nucleotides read TGTGCCAGCAGTACCGGGACAACCTACGAGCAGTACGTC.

In its sample, this clonotype was seen many times. The chain carries TRBV6-1 and TRBJ2-3, with D perhaps matching TRBD1 (6 bases). CDR1 MNHNS and CDR2 SASEGT come from the germline V gene. This CDR3 has 13 residues. The ends were cut back, 3 bases at V and 3 bases at J, with 7 bases in the middle. The CDR3 sequence is CASSDRGTDTQYF. The CDR3 DNA is TGTGCCAGCAGTGACAGGGGTACAGATACGCAGTATTTT.

Regarding this clonotype: A read error may explain this, as a much larger clone is one base away. The chain combines TRBV7-9 with TRBJ1-2; D gene ambiguous. Germline V CDR1 and CDR2: SEHNR, FQNEAQ (reference sequence). The CDR3 has 12 residues. The CDR3 DNA sequence: TGTGCCGGCAGCTTAGCGCAGGAGGGCTACACCTTC. Protein sequence: CAGSLAQEGYTF.

This clonotype was seen ten or more times. V is TRBV18 and J is TRBJ1-3; TRBD1 might be the D (5 bases). The V end lost 3 bases, the J end lost 1 base, and 7 bases lay between the germline ends. Germline lookup yields CDR1 KGHSH and CDR2 LQKENI. CDR3 length: 14 amino acids. For the CDR3, the DNA is TGTGCCAGCTCACCTCAGGGTTCTGGAAACACCATATATTTT. This codes for CASSPQGSGNTIYF.

CDR3 residues: CSARGHMRAAYNEQFF. The CDR3 nucleotides read TGCAGTGCTAGAGGTCATATGAGGGCCGCCTACAATGAGCAGTTCTTC. This chain joins TRBV20-1 and TRBJ2-1; tentatively, D is TRBD2 (5 bases). Germline-derived CDR1 and CDR2 are DFQATT and SNEGSKA (reference sequence). V lost 1 base and J 2 bases, leaving 15 bases between the germline ends. The CDR3 totals 16 residues.

This clonotype has a handful of counts. V usage is TRBV4-3 and J usage is TRBJ2-1, with D possibly TRBD2 on 7 matching bases. CDR3 length equals 18 residues. CDR1 LGHNA and CDR2 YSLEER come from the germline V gene. V was trimmed by 1 base and J by 2 bases, leaving 18 bases between them. The CDR3 is CASSQALLGGGPYNEQFF. The CDR3, as DNA: TGCGCCAGCAGCCAAGCTCTCCTTGGCGGGGGCCCCTACAATGAGCAGTTCTTC.